Sequencing of this T cell receptor beta chain was carried out in a study of blood T cell repertoires in COVID-19. Here immunoSEQ multiplex PCR was the method, and the copy in TCRdb shows in-frame clones only, minus some. The sample has roughly 90,000 clones, roughly nine tenths seen once; the top ten hold roughly 2.5%. The trim removed 2 bases at V and 4 bases at J, leaving 14 bases unmatched. The germline gives CDR1 GTSNPN, CDR2 SVGIG (reference sequence). The CDR3 runs 17 residues. This receptor was identified in a man aged 50 or older with COVID-19, enrolled during active disease. The gene calls are TRBV30 and TRBJ2-3; 8 bases are a match to TRBD2. The sequencing sample was made of peripheral blood. The CDR3 sequence: CAWSPTGGPQVSDTQYF. DNA of the CDR3: TGTGCCTGGAGTCCGACGGGGGGGCCTCAGGTTTCAGATACGCAGTATTTT.